The source of this TCR beta chain is a study of blood T cells in healthy people across ages. The use of a sample-barcoded 5' primer and a J-beta primer mix characterized a second PCR of roughly 6 to 11 cycles. CDR3-containing paired-end reads numbered at least 3 million in each sample. TCRdb processed the 5' RACE reads anew with MiXCR; each CDR3 protein has one entry. The sample yields 800,000 or so distinct CDR3 sequences, around 62% seen once. Germline CDR1 and CDR2: SGHVS and FNYEAQ. V was trimmed by 4 bases and J by 7 bases, leaving 14 bases between them. The CDR3 runs 15 residues. This chain connects TRBV7-6 to TRBJ1-6, with D perhaps matching TRBD1 (6 bases). The sample comprised blood. The TCR comes from a man aged 25 to 40 in good health. The CDR3 spells CASSSFQGSNSPLHF. CDR3 in DNA: TGTGCCAGCAGCTCTTTTCAGGGGTCGAATTCACCCCTCCACTTT. Supplemented by reference TRBV7-6 and TRBJ1-6, the full variable domain reads GAGVSQSPRYKVTKRGQDVALRCDPISGHVSLYWYRQALGQGPEFLTYFNYEAQQDKSGLPNDRFSAERPEGSISTLTIQRTEQRDSAMYRCASSSFQGSNSPLHFGNGTRLTVT.